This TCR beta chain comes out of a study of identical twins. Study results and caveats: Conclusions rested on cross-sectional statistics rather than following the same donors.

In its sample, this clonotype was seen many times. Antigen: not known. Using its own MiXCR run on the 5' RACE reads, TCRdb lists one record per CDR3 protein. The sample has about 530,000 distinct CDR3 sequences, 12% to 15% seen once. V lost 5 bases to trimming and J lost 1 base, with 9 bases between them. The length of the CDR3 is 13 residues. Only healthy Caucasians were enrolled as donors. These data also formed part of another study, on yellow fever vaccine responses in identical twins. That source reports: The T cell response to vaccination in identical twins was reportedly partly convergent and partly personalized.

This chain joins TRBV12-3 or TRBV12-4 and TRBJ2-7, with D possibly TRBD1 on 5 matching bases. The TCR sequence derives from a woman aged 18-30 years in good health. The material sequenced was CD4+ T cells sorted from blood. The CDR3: CASSAQGSYEQYF. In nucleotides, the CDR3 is TGTGCCAGCAGTGCGCAGGGATCCTACGAGCAGTACTTC.